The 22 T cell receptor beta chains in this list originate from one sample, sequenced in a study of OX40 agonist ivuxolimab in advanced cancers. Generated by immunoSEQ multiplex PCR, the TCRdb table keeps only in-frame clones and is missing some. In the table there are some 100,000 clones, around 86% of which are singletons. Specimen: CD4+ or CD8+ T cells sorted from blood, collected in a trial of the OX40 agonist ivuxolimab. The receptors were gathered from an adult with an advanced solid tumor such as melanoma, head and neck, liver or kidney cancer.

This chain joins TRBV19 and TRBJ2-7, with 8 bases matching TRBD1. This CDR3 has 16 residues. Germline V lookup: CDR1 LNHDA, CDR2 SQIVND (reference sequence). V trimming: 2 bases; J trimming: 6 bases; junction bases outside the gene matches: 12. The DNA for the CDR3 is TGTGCCAGTAGTATACCCGTCACAGGGGGGATAAGCGAGCAGTACTTC. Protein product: CASSIPVTGGISEQYF.

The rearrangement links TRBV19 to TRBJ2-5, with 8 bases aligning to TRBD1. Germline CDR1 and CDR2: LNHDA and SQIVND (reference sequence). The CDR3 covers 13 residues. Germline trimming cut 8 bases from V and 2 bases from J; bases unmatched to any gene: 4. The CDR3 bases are TGTGCCAGTTCCGGGACAGGACAAGAGACCCAGTACTTC. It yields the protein CASSGTGQETQYF.

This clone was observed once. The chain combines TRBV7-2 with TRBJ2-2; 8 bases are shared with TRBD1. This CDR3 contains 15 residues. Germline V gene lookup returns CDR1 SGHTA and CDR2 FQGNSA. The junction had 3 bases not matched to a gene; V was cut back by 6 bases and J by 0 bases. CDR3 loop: CASSQGASNTGELFF. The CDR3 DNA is TGTGCCAGCAGTCAGGGGGCATCGAACACCGGGGAGCTGTTTTTT.

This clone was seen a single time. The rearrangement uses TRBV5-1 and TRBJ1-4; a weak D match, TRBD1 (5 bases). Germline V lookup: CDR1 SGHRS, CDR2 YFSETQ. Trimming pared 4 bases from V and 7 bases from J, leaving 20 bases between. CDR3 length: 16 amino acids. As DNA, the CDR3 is TGCGCCAGCAGCCTAAACGTAGGGGTCAGCGGTGAAAAACTGTTTTTT. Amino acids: CASSLNVGVSGEKLFF.

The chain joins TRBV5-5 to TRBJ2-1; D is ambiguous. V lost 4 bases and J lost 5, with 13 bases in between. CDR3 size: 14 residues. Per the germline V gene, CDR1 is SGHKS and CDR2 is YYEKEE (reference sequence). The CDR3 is CASSAQVPNNEQFF. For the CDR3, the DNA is TGTGCCAGCAGCGCTCAGGTTCCGAACAATGAGCAGTTCTTC.

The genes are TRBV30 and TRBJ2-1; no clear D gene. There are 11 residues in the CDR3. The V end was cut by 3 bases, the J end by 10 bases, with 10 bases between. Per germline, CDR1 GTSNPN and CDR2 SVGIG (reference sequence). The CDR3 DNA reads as TGTGCCTGGAGGGGATTCAGGGAGCAGTTCTTC. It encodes CAWRGFREQFF.

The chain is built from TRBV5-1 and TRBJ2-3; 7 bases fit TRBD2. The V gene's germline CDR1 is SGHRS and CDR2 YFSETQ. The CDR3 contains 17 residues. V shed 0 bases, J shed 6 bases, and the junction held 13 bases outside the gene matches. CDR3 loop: CASSLDLASGQGDTQYF. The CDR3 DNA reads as TGCGCCAGCAGCTTGGATCTGGCTAGCGGCCAAGGGGATACGCAGTATTTT.

The CDR3 DNA follows: TGTGCCAGCAGTTTCGTCGGGGGGACTGAAGCTTTCTTT. It translates to CASSFVGGTEAFF. This chain joins TRBV6-6 and TRBJ1-1; D is possibly TRBD1 (5 bases). The CDR3 has 13 residues. The ends were cut back, 4 bases at V and 5 bases at J, with 11 bases in the middle. Per the germline V gene, CDR1 is MNHNY and CDR2 is SVGAGI (reference sequence).

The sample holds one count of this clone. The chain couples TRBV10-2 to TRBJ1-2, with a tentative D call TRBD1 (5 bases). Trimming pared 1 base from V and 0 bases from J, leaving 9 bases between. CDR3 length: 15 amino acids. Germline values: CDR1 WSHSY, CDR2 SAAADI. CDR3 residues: CASSEWDAANYGYTF. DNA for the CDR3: TGCGCCAGCAGTGAGTGGGACGCAGCTAACTATGGCTACACCTTC.

The CDR3 is CASRGVDQPQHF. CDR3 sequence (DNA): TGTGCCAGCAGGGGAGTTGATCAGCCCCAGCATTTT. V is TRBV6-5 and J is TRBJ1-5; D is ambiguous. V shed 6 bases and J shed 5 bases, with 8 bases lying between them. Germline V gives CDR1 MNHEY, CDR2 SVGAGI. The CDR3 consists of 12 residues.

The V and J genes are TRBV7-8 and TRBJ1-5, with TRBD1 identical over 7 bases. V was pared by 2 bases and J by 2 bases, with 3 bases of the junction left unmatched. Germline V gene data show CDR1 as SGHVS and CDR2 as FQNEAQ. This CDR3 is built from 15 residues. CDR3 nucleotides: TGTGCCAGCAGCTTAATGGGGACAGGCAATCAGCCCCAGCATTTT. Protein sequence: CASSLMGTGNQPQHF.

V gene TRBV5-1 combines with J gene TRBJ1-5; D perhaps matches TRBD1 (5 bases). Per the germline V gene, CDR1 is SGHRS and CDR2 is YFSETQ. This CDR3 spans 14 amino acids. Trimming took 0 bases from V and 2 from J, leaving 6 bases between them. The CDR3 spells CASSLVGGNQPQHF. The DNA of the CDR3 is TGCGCCAGCAGCTTGGTGGGGGGCAATCAGCCCCAGCATTTT.

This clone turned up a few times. The CDR3 DNA reads as TGCAGCGTTGAAGTTGGGGCGGTCCAAGAGACCCAGTACTTC. Translation: CSVEVGAVQETQYF. The rearrangement joins TRBV29-1 to TRBJ2-5; TRBD1 is a possible D gene (5 bases). Trimming pared 1 base from V and 1 base from J, leaving 10 bases between. Germline values: CDR1 SQVTM, CDR2 ANQGSEA. This CDR3 comprises 14 residues.

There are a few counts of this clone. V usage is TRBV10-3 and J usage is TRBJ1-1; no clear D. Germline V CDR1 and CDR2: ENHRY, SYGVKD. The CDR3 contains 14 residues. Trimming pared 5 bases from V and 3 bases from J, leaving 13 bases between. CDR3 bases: TGTGCCATCAGTCCCCTGGGGTTGGACACTGAAGCTTTCTTT. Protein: CAISPLGLDTEAFF.

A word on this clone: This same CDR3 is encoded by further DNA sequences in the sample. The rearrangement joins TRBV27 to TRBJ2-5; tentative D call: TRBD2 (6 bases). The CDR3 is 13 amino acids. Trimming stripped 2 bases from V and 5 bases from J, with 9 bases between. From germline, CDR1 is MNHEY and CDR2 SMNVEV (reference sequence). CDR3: CASSLRGTETQYF. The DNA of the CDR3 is TGTGCCAGCAGTTTACGGGGGACGGAGACCCAGTACTTC.

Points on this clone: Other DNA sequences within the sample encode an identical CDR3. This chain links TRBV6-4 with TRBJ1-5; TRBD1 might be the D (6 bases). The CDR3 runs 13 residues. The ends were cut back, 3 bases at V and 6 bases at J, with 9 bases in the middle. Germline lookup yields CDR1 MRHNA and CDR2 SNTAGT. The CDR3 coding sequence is TGTGCCAGCAGTGAACAGGGCGGTCAGCCCCAGCATTTT. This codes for CASSEQGGQPQHF.

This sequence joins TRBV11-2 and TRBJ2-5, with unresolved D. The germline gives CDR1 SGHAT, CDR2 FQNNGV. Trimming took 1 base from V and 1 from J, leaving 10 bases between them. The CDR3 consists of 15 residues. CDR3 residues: CASSLGVGTQETQYF. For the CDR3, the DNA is TGTGCCAGCAGCTTAGGTGTGGGAACCCAAGAGACCCAGTACTTC.

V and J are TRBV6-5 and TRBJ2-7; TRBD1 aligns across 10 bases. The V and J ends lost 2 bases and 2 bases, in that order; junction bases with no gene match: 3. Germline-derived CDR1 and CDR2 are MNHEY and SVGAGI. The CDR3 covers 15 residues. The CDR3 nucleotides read TGTGCCAGCAGTTACCGGGACAGGGGCACCTACGAGCAGTACTTC. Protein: CASSYRDRGTYEQYF.

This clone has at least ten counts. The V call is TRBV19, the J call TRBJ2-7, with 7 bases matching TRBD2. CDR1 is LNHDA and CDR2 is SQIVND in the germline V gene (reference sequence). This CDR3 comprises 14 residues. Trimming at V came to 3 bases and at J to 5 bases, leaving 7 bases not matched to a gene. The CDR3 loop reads CASSIGLGIDEQYF. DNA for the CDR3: TGTGCCAGTAGTATCGGACTAGGAATTGACGAGCAGTACTTC.

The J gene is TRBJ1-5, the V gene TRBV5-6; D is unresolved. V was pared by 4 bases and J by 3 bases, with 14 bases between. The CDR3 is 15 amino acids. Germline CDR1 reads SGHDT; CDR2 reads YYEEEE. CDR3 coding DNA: TGTGCCAGCAGCCTCAGCGGGAGTTCCAATCAGCCCCAGCATTTT. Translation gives CASSLSGSSNQPQHF.

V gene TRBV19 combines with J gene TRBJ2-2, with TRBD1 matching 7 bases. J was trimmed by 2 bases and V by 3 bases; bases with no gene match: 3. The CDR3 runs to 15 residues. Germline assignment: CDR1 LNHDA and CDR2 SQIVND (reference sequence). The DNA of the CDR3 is TGTGCCAGTAGTATGGACAGGAGAAACACCGGGGAGCTGTTTTTT. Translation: CASSMDRRNTGELFF.

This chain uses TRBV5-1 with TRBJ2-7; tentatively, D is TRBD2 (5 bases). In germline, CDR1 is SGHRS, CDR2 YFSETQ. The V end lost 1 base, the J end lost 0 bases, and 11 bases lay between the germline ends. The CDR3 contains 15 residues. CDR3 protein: CASSLWGGSSYEQYF. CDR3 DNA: TGCGCCAGCAGCTTGTGGGGTGGGAGCTCCTACGAGCAGTACTTC.